This TCR beta chain was captured in a study of blood T cells in healthy people across ages. V was pared by 1 base and J by 2 bases, with 9 bases between. The CDR3 totals 14 residues. Germline values: CDR1 LGHNA, CDR2 YNFKEQ. A remark on this clonotype: Its antigen is unknown.

Study results and caveats: Any conclusive comparison of naive versus antigen-experienced cells was prevented by using unsorted PBMCs. Compared with aged donors, long-lived donors showed fewer expanded clones, suggesting selection.

PCR was performed a second time for about 7 to 12 cycles using a sample-barcoded 5' primer and a J-beta primer mix. Carrying 12 random nucleotides, a template-switch adaptor labeled each individual cDNA molecule. TCRdb independently ran MiXCR on the 5' RACE reads; one entry per CDR3 protein. The sample lists about 680,000 distinct CDR3 sequences; around 45% were seen once. The J gene is TRBJ2-7, the V gene TRBV4-2, with D possibly being TRBD2 (5 bases). Sequencing used blood. The TCR was taken from a woman aged 55-69 years in good health. CDR3 sequence (DNA): TGTGCCAGCAGCCAAGCGGCCGGGGCCTACGAGCAGTACTTC. Its protein product is CASSQAAGAYEQYF.